These 5 T cell receptor beta chains came from one sample sequenced in a study of radiation and T cells in renal cell carcinoma. Treatment denoted: treatment-naive control, cytoreductive nephrectomy. The repertoire was sequenced with immunoSEQ multiplex PCR; TCRdb's copy has only in-frame clones and lacks some. The table records about 23,000 clones, 58% of them present only once. The sample in question was tumor tissue, obtained from a patient whose treatment was nephrectomy without radiotherapy. The receptors were gathered from a middle-aged man with renal cell carcinoma.

The chain has TRBV7-2 and TRBJ2-3; perhaps TRBD2 as D (7 bases). V was shortened by 5 bases and J by 3 bases, with 21 bases between the two germline ends. The CDR3 is 17 amino acids. Germline V gene lookup returns CDR1 SGHTA and CDR2 FQGNSA. This CDR3 reads CASSLLRGRGYTDTQYF. In nucleotides, the CDR3 is TGTGCCAGCAGCCTACTCCGGGGGAGGGGGTATACAGATACGCAGTATTTT.

This chain joins TRBV7-2 and TRBJ2-5; D uncertain. Per the germline V gene, CDR1 is SGHTA and CDR2 is FQGNSA. V was shortened by 0 bases and J by 5 bases, with 10 bases between the two germline ends. The CDR3 consists of 14 residues. CDR3 loop: CASSLAGVVETQYF. The CDR3 DNA sequence: TGTGCCAGCAGCTTAGCAGGTGTGGTCGAGACCCAGTACTTC.

This clone appeared a few times. The chain recombines TRBV2 with TRBJ1-1, with D tentatively TRBD1 (6 bases). V was cut by 7 bases and J by 0 bases, with 12 bases left in between. Per germline, CDR1 SNHLY and CDR2 FYNNEI. This CDR3 comprises 14 residues. The CDR3 reads CASTSGQMNTEAFF. The CDR3 region has the DNA TGTGCCAGCACATCCGGACAGATGAACACTGAAGCTTTCTTT.

The V and J genes are TRBV27 and TRBJ1-6; D gene ambiguous. This CDR3 is 14 amino acids long. CDR1 and CDR2 from the germline V gene are MNHEY and SMNVEV (reference sequence). V was cut by 2 bases and J by 11 bases, with 13 bases left in between. CDR3 sequence reads: CASSLHAHQAPLHF. The CDR3 DNA sequence: TGTGCCAGCAGTTTACACGCCCACCAAGCACCCCTCCACTTT.

This clone occurred a few times. The CDR3 loop reads CASSLGGNYEQYV. CDR3 DNA: TGTGCCAGCAGCTTAGGAGGGAACTACGAGCAGTACGTC. This sequence joins TRBV28 and TRBJ2-7; possibly TRBD2 for D (6 bases). In germline, CDR1 is MDHEN, CDR2 SYDVKM. V shed 6 bases and J shed 3 bases, with 12 bases lying between them. This CDR3 comprises 13 residues.